The rows below give T cell receptor beta chains drawn from one sample of a study of beta chain features in type 1 diabetes. The data were produced by immunoSEQ multiplex PCR, yet TCRdb's version contains in-frame clones alone and is incomplete. Among approximately 120,000 clones listed, 40% were seen once. The sequencing input was stem cell memory CD4+ T cells from blood. Receptors were obtained from a woman aged 18 to 35 in good health. Each CDR3 is given with its conserved first and last residue. Fields, in order: V gene, J gene, clone size, D gene, CDR3 DNA, CDR3 protein. A D gene is named only where the DNA matches it firmly. Size is stated for part of the rows, as once, few or many counts, or as a class when the clone is expanded.

v_call: TRBV6-4; j_call: TRBJ1-5; clone_size: -; d_call: -; cdr3_nt: TGTGCCAGCAGTGACGGCGGGACTAGCAATCAGCCCCAGCATTTT; cdr3_aa: CASSDGGTSNQPQHF
v_call: TRBV10-3; j_call: TRBJ2-7; clone_size: -; d_call: -; cdr3_nt: TGTGCCATCAAGGGGGAAACCCACGAGCAGTACTTC; cdr3_aa: CAIKGETHEQYF
v_call: TRBV4-1; j_call: TRBJ1-5; clone_size: -; d_call: -; cdr3_nt: TGCGCCAGCAGCCACTCCCCGTCTCCCGGGGATCGGCCCCAGCATTTT; cdr3_aa: CASSHSPSPGDRPQHF
v_call: TRBV14; j_call: TRBJ2-6; clone_size: -; d_call: -; cdr3_nt: TGTGCCAGCAGCCAAGGCGGGTCCGGGGCCAACGTCCTGACTTTC; cdr3_aa: CASSQGGSGANVLTF
v_call: TRBV29-1; j_call: TRBJ2-5; clone_size: -; d_call: TRBD1; cdr3_nt: TGCAGCGTTGGGACAGGGGGAAAAGGGACCCAGTACTTC; cdr3_aa: CSVGTGGKGTQYF
v_call: TRBV5-1; j_call: TRBJ2-1; clone_size: few; d_call: TRBD1; cdr3_nt: TGCGCCAGCAGCCCAGGACAGGGCTATGAGCAGTTCTTC; cdr3_aa: CASSPGQGYEQFF
v_call: TRBV10-3; j_call: TRBJ2-7; clone_size: -; d_call: TRBD2; cdr3_nt: TGTGCCATCAAGATACTAGCGGGAGGGCCAGGAGGGTGGTACTTC; cdr3_aa: CAIKILAGGPGGWYF
v_call: TRBV30; j_call: TRBJ1-2; clone_size: once; d_call: -; cdr3_nt: TGTGCCTGGTCAACCTCAGGGGATGGCTACACCTTC; cdr3_aa: CAWSTSGDGYTF
v_call: TRBV28; j_call: TRBJ2-7; clone_size: -; d_call: TRBD1; cdr3_nt: TGTGCCAGCAGTCCTTACAGGGGAACCTACGAGCAGTACTTC; cdr3_aa: CASSPYRGTYEQYF
v_call: TRBV28; j_call: TRBJ1-5; clone_size: -; d_call: -; cdr3_nt: TGTGCCAGCCGTGAGCCGGTCAATCAGCCCCAGCATTTT; cdr3_aa: CASREPVNQPQHF
v_call: TRBV27; j_call: TRBJ2-1; clone_size: few; d_call: -; cdr3_nt: TGTGCCAGCAGTTTATACGACAGCATGGACAATGAGCAGTTCTTC; cdr3_aa: CASSLYDSMDNEQFF
v_call: TRBV14; j_call: TRBJ2-2; clone_size: -; d_call: TRBD2; cdr3_nt: TGTGCCAGCAGCCAAGCTTACAACGGACTAGCGGGAGAGGCCGGGGAGCTGTTTTTT; cdr3_aa: CASSQAYNGLAGEAGELFF
v_call: TRBV5-1; j_call: TRBJ2-1; clone_size: few; d_call: -; cdr3_nt: TGCGCCAGCAGCTTGGTGGGCCGAAGCTCCTACAATGAGCAGTTCTTC; cdr3_aa: CASSLVGRSSYNEQFF
v_call: TRBV7-8; j_call: TRBJ2-1; clone_size: -; d_call: TRBD2; cdr3_nt: TGTGCCAGCAGCTTAGGGACTAGTACGTTGGGTGAGCAGTTCTTC; cdr3_aa: CASSLGTSTLGEQFF
v_call: TRBV11-1; j_call: TRBJ2-1; clone_size: -; d_call: TRBD2; cdr3_nt: TGTGCCAGCATGCCGGGACTAGCGGGACACAATGAGCAGTTCTTC; cdr3_aa: CASMPGLAGHNEQFF
v_call: TRBV6-5; j_call: TRBJ2-7; clone_size: -; d_call: TRBD2; cdr3_nt: TGTGCCAGCAGTCAGAGACTAGCGGGAAACTACGAGCAGTACTTC; cdr3_aa: CASSQRLAGNYEQYF
v_call: TRBV5-1; j_call: TRBJ2-7; clone_size: -; d_call: TRBD2; cdr3_nt: TGCGCCAGCAGCTGGACTAGCGGGAGATCCTACGAGCAGTACTTC; cdr3_aa: CASSWTSGRSYEQYF
v_call: TRBV7-8; j_call: TRBJ2-7; clone_size: -; d_call: -; cdr3_nt: TGTGCCAGCAGCGACCTAGCGCCAAGCTACGAGCAGTACTTC; cdr3_aa: CASSDLAPSYEQYF
v_call: TRBV27; j_call: TRBJ2-7; clone_size: -; d_call: TRBD1; cdr3_nt: TGTGCCAGCAGTCTCGGGACAGGGTTTAGTTACGAGCAGTACTTC; cdr3_aa: CASSLGTGFSYEQYF
v_call: TRBV2; j_call: TRBJ2-7; clone_size: few; d_call: TRBD2; cdr3_nt: TGTGCCAGCAGTGAGATTCCTGCTAGCGGCTACAACTGGCAGTACTTC; cdr3_aa: CASSEIPASGYNWQYF
v_call: TRBV20-1; j_call: TRBJ2-1; clone_size: few; d_call: -; cdr3_nt: TGCAGTGCTAGAGGGCAAACTGAGCAGTTCTTC; cdr3_aa: CSARGQTEQFF
v_call: TRBV7-6; j_call: TRBJ1-5; clone_size: -; d_call: -; cdr3_nt: TGTGCCAGCAGCTTACGGGACTGGGGCAATCAGCCCCAGCATTTT; cdr3_aa: CASSLRDWGNQPQHF
v_call: TRBV5-4; j_call: TRBJ2-3; clone_size: -; d_call: -; cdr3_nt: TGTGCCAGCAGCCTAGGAGAGATCACACTCACAGATACGCAGTATTTT; cdr3_aa: CASSLGEITLTDTQYF
v_call: TRBV30; j_call: TRBJ1-1; clone_size: -; d_call: TRBD1; cdr3_nt: TGTGCCTGGAGTGTACTAGGGGGCATGATGAACACTGAAGCTTTCTTT; cdr3_aa: CAWSVLGGMMNTEAFF
v_call: TRBV18; j_call: TRBJ2-3; clone_size: -; d_call: -; cdr3_nt: TGTGCCAGCTCACCACTAGACAGGTTCACAGATACGCAGTATTTT; cdr3_aa: CASSPLDRFTDTQYF
v_call: TRBV12-5; j_call: TRBJ2-2; clone_size: once; d_call: TRBD2; cdr3_nt: TGTGCTAGTGGTTCCACCGGACTAGCCATCCCCGGGGAGCTGTTTTTT; cdr3_aa: CASGSTGLAIPGELFF
v_call: TRBV6-4; j_call: TRBJ1-1; clone_size: -; d_call: -; cdr3_nt: TGTGCCAGCAGTGAATTTGGGGGGTCGAACACTGAAGCTTTCTTT; cdr3_aa: CASSEFGGSNTEAFF
v_call: TRBV6-1; j_call: TRBJ1-5; clone_size: -; d_call: TRBD1; cdr3_nt: TGTGCCAGCAGTGTGTTAGGGGGCTTTAGTAATCAGCCCCAGCATTTT; cdr3_aa: CASSVLGGFSNQPQHF
v_call: TRBV7-8; j_call: TRBJ1-4; clone_size: once; d_call: TRBD1; cdr3_nt: TGTGCCAGCAGCTTACGACAGGGGGTAGCTAATGAAAAACTGTTTTTT; cdr3_aa: CASSLRQGVANEKLFF
v_call: TRBV7-9; j_call: TRBJ2-3; clone_size: few; d_call: -; cdr3_nt: TGTGCCAGCAGACCAACTAGCACAGATACGCAGTATTTT; cdr3_aa: CASRPTSTDTQYF
v_call: TRBV10-3; j_call: TRBJ2-1; clone_size: -; d_call: -; cdr3_nt: TGTGCCATCAGTGAGGGGTCTTTGGGGGCCCGGAAGGGATTAGTCAAGCAGGTCAATGAGCAGTTCTTC; cdr3_aa: CAISEGSLGARKGLVKQVNEQFF
v_call: TRBV7-9; j_call: TRBJ2-7; clone_size: -; d_call: TRBD2; cdr3_nt: TGTGCCAGCAGCTCTCGGACTAGCGGGGACTACGAGCAGTACTTC; cdr3_aa: CASSSRTSGDYEQYF
v_call: TRBV9; j_call: TRBJ1-2; clone_size: few; d_call: -; cdr3_nt: TGTGCCAGCAGCCCCTTAGGGACTCTCTATGGCTACACCTTC; cdr3_aa: CASSPLGTLYGYTF
v_call: TRBV21-1; j_call: TRBJ2-1; clone_size: -; d_call: -; cdr3_nt: TGTGCCAGCAGCCAGCGGGGAGCGGGAGTAGACAATGAGCAGTTCTTC; cdr3_aa: CASSQRGAGVDNEQFF
v_call: TRBV6-1; j_call: TRBJ2-5; clone_size: -; d_call: -; cdr3_nt: TGTGCCCTCAGGGGACACCATATGACCCAGTACTTC; cdr3_aa: CALRGHHMTQYF
v_call: TRBV9; j_call: TRBJ1-2; clone_size: -; d_call: -; cdr3_nt: TGTGCCAGCAGCGGACACTTCAGCTATGGCTACACCTTC; cdr3_aa: CASSGHFSYGYTF
v_call: TRBV5-6; j_call: TRBJ1-5; clone_size: -; d_call: -; cdr3_nt: TGTGCCAGCAGCTTGGAACGAGGTCAGCCCCAGCATTTT; cdr3_aa: CASSLERGQPQHF
v_call: TRBV28; j_call: TRBJ2-1; clone_size: -; d_call: -; cdr3_nt: TGTGCCAGCAGTTTCCGACAGGCGAGAGAGCAGTTCTTC; cdr3_aa: CASSFRQAREQFF
v_call: TRBV5-1; j_call: TRBJ2-3; clone_size: -; d_call: -; cdr3_nt: TGCGCCAGCAGCTTAAGACAGCGCCACACAGATACGCAGTATTTT; cdr3_aa: CASSLRQRHTDTQYF